The 2 T cell receptor beta chains reported below all come from one sample, sequenced in a study of radiotherapy plus CTLA-4 blockade in lung cancer. Using immunoSEQ multiplex PCR, the repertoire was profiled, and TCRdb retains in-frame clones only, with some absent. The sample consists of roughly 75,000 clones, about four fifths of them appearing once. This specimen consisted of peripheral blood, obtained from a patient treated with radiotherapy plus ipilimumab. These receptors were collected from a human donor with non-small cell lung cancer who had stable disease on radiotherapy plus ipilimumab.

The chain uses TRBV7-2 and TRBJ2-3; D may correspond to TRBD1 or TRBD2 (5 bases each). V was trimmed by 6 bases and J by 1 base, leaving 11 bases between them. Germline CDR1 is SGHTA and CDR2 is FQGNSA. The CDR3 consists of 14 residues. CDR3 bases: TGTGCCAGCAGTTCCTCGGGGCGCACAGATACGCAGTATTTT. Protein product: CASSSSGRTDTQYF. Using reference TRBV7-2 and TRBJ2-3 for the parts outside the CDR3, the full variable domain is GAGVSQSPSNKVTEKGKDVELRCDPISGHTALYWYRQSLGQGLEFLIYFQGNSAPDKSGLPSDRFSAERTGGSVSTLTIQRTQQEDSAVYLCASSSSGRTDTQYFGPGTRLTVL.

CDR3 nucleotides: TGTGCCAGCAGCTTTGGTCGGACAGTCCAGGGAGAGACCCAGTACTTC. It codes for CASSFGRTVQGETQYF. The chain joins TRBV5-8 to TRBJ2-5, with a possible D match to TRBD1 (6 bases). V was clipped by 2 bases and J by 4 bases, with 18 bases between them. Germline CDR1 reads SGHTS; CDR2 reads YDEGEE. The CDR3 extends over 16 amino acids.